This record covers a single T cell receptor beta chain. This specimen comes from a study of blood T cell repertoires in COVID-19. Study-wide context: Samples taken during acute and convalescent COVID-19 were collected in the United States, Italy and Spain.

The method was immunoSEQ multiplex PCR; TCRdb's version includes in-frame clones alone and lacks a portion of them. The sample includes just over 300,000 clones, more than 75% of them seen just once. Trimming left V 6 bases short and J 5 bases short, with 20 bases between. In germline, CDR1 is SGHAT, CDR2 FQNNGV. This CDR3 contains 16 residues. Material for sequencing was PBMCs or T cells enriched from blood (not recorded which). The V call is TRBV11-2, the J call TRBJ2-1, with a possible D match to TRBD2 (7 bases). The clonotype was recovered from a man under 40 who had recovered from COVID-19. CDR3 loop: CASRKPGGPGNNEQFF. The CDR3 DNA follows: TGTGCCAGCAGAAAACCGGGGGGCCCCGGTAACAATGAGCAGTTCTTC.